Shown below are 22 T cell receptor beta chains from a single sample sequenced in a study of T cell responses to AZD1222 COVID-19 vaccine. Libraries were prepared by immunoSEQ multiplex PCR; TCRdb keeps only in-frame clonotypes and omits some of them. This sample has 95,000 to 100,000 clones, with roughly nine tenths found just once. This sample comprised peripheral blood, obtained 28 days after the second AZD1222 dose. Every receptor here comes from an adult who received the AZD1222 COVID-19 vaccine.

The chain has TRBV7-8 and TRBJ1-5; D gene ambiguous. CDR1 SGHVS and CDR2 FQNEAQ come from the germline V gene. The CDR3 extends over 15 amino acids. Trimming removed 1 base at V and 1 base at J, with 8 bases between. CDR3 DNA sequence: TGTGCCAGCAGCTTAGTTCTGGAAAGCAATCAGCCCCAGCATTTT. It yields the protein CASSLVLESNQPQHF.

Only one count was recorded for this clone. The chain links TRBV10-3 to TRBJ1-4; no firm D call. This CDR3 has 14 amino acids. Germline assignment: CDR1 ENHRY and CDR2 SYGVKD. The V end lost 2 bases, the J end lost 5 bases, and 9 bases lay between the germline ends. In DNA, the CDR3 is TGTGCCATCAGTGAGGAGGAACCAAATGAAAAACTGTTTTTT. This sequence encodes CAISEEEPNEKLFF.

This clone was observed a single time. The chain employs TRBV15 and TRBJ2-7; D is unclear. The germline CDR1 and CDR2 sequences are LNHNV and YYDKDF (reference sequence). V was trimmed by 0 bases and J by 4 bases, leaving 4 bases between them. This CDR3 is built from 12 residues. Here the CDR3 DNA reads TGTGCCACCAGCAGAGAGGAATACGAGCAGTACTTC. Encoded protein: CATSREEYEQYF.

V and J are TRBV2 and TRBJ2-7; D unresolved. Trimming stripped 6 bases from V and 7 bases from J, with 7 bases between. This CDR3 spans 10 amino acids. Germline-derived CDR1 and CDR2 are SNHLY and FYNNEI. The CDR3: CASRVKEQYF. DNA of the CDR3: TGTGCCAGCAGGGTAAAAGAGCAGTACTTC.

The chain recombines TRBV30 with TRBJ1-2; D is undetermined. Trimming took off 2 bases at V and 10 bases at J, with 14 bases between the two ends. This CDR3 comprises 12 residues. Germline CDR1 is GTSNPN and CDR2 is SVGIG (reference sequence). This CDR3 is CAWSSGRQSYTF. In DNA, the CDR3 is TGTGCCTGGAGTTCGGGTCGGCAGTCCTACACCTTC.

The rearrangement joins TRBV7-2 to TRBJ2-7; TRBD1 matches 10 bases. Trimming removed 3 bases from V and 6 bases from J; junction bases left unmatched: 17. The V gene's germline CDR1 is SGHTA and CDR2 FQGNSA. The CDR3 is made up of 18 amino acids. This CDR3 reads CASSFLRDRGALGIEQYF. CDR3 DNA sequence: TGTGCCAGCAGCTTCCTCCGGGACAGGGGTGCCCTGGGGATCGAGCAGTACTTC. Full variable domain (rest looked up from reference TRBV7-2 and TRBJ2-7): GAGVSQSPSNKVTEKGKDVELRCDPISGHTALYWYRQSLGQGLEFLIYFQGNSAPDKSGLPSDRFSAERTGGSVSTLTIQRTQQEDSAVYLCASSFLRDRGALGIEQYFGPGTRLTVT.

This chain joins TRBV15 and TRBJ1-1; possible D gene TRBD1, 6 bases. This CDR3 is 14 amino acids long. The germline CDR1 and CDR2 sequences are LNHNV and YYDKDF (reference sequence). With 0 bases removed from V and 3 bases from J, the gap between germline ends came to 8 bases. The CDR3 spells CATSRDQGYTEAFF. For the CDR3, the DNA is TGTGCCACCAGCAGAGATCAGGGGTACACTGAAGCTTTCTTT.

The genes are TRBV30 and TRBJ2-1; TRBD2 might be the D (5 bases). The V gene's germline CDR1 is GTSNPN and CDR2 SVGIG (reference sequence). The V gene lost 3 bases and the J gene lost 8 bases, with 17 bases spanning the gap. This CDR3 has 14 residues. The CDR3 bases are TGTGCCTGGAGGGTAACTGGAGGATATGATGAGCAGTTCTTC. This sequence encodes CAWRVTGGYDEQFF. The variable domain in full, completed from reference TRBV30 and TRBJ2-1, reads SQTIHQWPATLVQPVGSPLSLECTVEGTSNPNLYWYRQAAGRGLQLLFYSVGIGQISSEVPQNLSASRPQDRQFILSSKKLLLSDSGFYLCAWRVTGGYDEQFFGPGTRLTVL.

This clone was seen a few times. The CDR3 region is CASSSTDMGTQYF. CDR3 nucleotide sequence: TGTGCCAGCAGTTCCACGGACATGGGTACGCAGTATTTT. The V call is TRBV6-5, the J call TRBJ2-3; maybe TRBD1 (5 bases). CDR1 MNHEY and CDR2 SVGAGI come from the germline V gene. V was shortened by 4 bases and J by 8 bases, with 13 bases between the two germline ends. The CDR3 consists of 13 residues.

This clone has only one observation. J is TRBJ2-1 and V is TRBV11-2; TRBD2 matches at 9 bases. The V gene end was trimmed by 3 bases and the J gene end by 7 bases; junction bases not matched to a gene: 16. The germline gives CDR1 SGHAT, CDR2 FQNNGV. This CDR3 has 18 residues. The CDR3 region has the DNA TGTGCCAGCAGCTTTTTCGCCAGCGGGAGGCGCGAAAGTAATGAGCAGTTCTTC. Translating it yields CASSFFASGRRESNEQFF.

This clone showed up just once. CDR3 DNA: TGCAGCGTTACGGGACAGGGAGGTAGAAGGGGAGAGACCCAGTACTTC. Translated: CSVTGQGGRRGETQYF. This sequence joins TRBV29-1 and TRBJ2-5; 9 positions agree with TRBD1. From germline, CDR1 is SQVTM and CDR2 ANQGSEA. The CDR3 extends over 16 amino acids. V gave up 5 bases and J gave up 4 bases; unmatched junction bases: 14.

The chain carries TRBV19 and TRBJ2-2, with 7 bases aligning to TRBD1. Germline V lookup: CDR1 LNHDA, CDR2 SQIVND (reference sequence). The CDR3 sequence is 15 residues long. V shed 3 bases, J shed 5 bases, and the junction held 6 bases outside the gene matches. The CDR3 coding sequence is TGTGCCAGTAGTATCGGACAGGTCAGGACCGGGGAGCTGTTTTTT. This gives the protein CASSIGQVRTGELFF.

The J gene is TRBJ2-5, the V gene TRBV7-9, with D hard to call. Looked up from germline, CDR1 is SEHNR and CDR2 is FQNEAQ (reference sequence). The CDR3 extends over 14 amino acids. Trimming removed 1 base at V and 5 bases at J, with 11 bases between. The CDR3 DNA is TGTGCCAGCAGCTTAGTTCCCAGCGTGGAGACCCAGTACTTC. Protein: CASSLVPSVETQYF.

The rearrangement joins TRBV28 to TRBJ1-3; no clear D gene. Germline CDR1 and CDR2: MDHEN and SYDVKM. V was trimmed by 6 bases and J by 9 bases, leaving 12 bases between them. The CDR3 totals 12 residues. CDR3 sequence: CASSPGRRTIYF. DNA of the CDR3: TGTGCCAGCAGCCCCGGGAGGCGCACCATATATTTT. The complete variable domain, with remaining parts taken from reference TRBV28 and TRBJ1-3, reads DVKVTQSSRYLVKRTGEKVFLECVQDMDHENMFWYRQDPGLGLRLIYFSYDVKMKEKGDIPEGYSVSREKKERFSLILESASTNQTSMYLCASSPGRRTIYFGEGSWLTVV.

This rearrangement joins TRBV4-1 to TRBJ2-2, with D tentatively TRBD1 or TRBD2 (5 bases each). Germline V CDR1 and CDR2: MGHRA, YSYEKL. Between the trimmed V and J ends, which lost 0 bases and 2 bases, there was a span of 13 bases. CDR3 size: 17 residues. The CDR3 here is CASSQDGWDRNTGELFF. The CDR3 DNA is TGCGCCAGCAGCCAAGATGGCTGGGACCGCAACACCGGGGAGCTGTTTTTT.

The chain is built from TRBV20-1 and TRBJ2-5; no clear D. The CDR3 covers 11 residues. Deletions cut 3 bases from V and 1 base from J, with 3 bases between. The germline V gene has CDR1 DFQATT and CDR2 SNEGSKA (reference sequence). The DNA of the CDR3 is TGCAGTGCTAGCCTCCAAGAGACCCAGTACTTC. Encoded protein: CSASLQETQYF.

The gene calls are TRBV18 and TRBJ1-2; a weak D match, TRBD1 (6 bases). V dropped 5 bases and J dropped 8 bases, with 24 bases sitting between them. Germline-derived CDR1 and CDR2 are KGHSH and LQKENI. CDR3 length equals 16 residues. The CDR3 protein is CASSYGPTGQRGGYTF. The CDR3 DNA follows: TGTGCCAGCTCATATGGCCCAACGGGACAAAGGGGCGGCTACACCTTC.

J is TRBJ2-7 and V is TRBV9, with 9 nucleotides matching TRBD2. CDR1 and CDR2 from the germline V gene are SGDLS and YYNGEE. CDR3 size: 16 residues. V was clipped by 0 bases and J by 5 bases; unmatched bases: 9. The CDR3 spells CASSVGSSGKGNEQYF. The CDR3 region has the DNA TGTGCCAGCAGCGTAGGTTCTAGCGGGAAGGGCAACGAGCAGTACTTC.

This chain connects TRBV3-1 (or the pseudogene TRBV3-2) to TRBJ1-6, with D uncertain. The CDR3 has 15 residues. The germline V gene encodes CDR1 LGHDT and CDR2 YNNKEL (reference sequence). The germline V and J ends were trimmed by 8 bases and 5 bases, with 16 bases remaining between them. CDR3 bases: TGTGCCAGCCAAGATTGGACTGGTGATAATTCACCCCTCCACTTT. It yields the protein CASQDWTGDNSPLHF.

The V and J genes are TRBV27 and TRBJ2-6; weak D call: TRBD1 (5 bases). This CDR3 is built from 16 residues. Germline lookup yields CDR1 MNHEY and CDR2 SMNVEV (reference sequence). Trimming took off 8 bases at V and 0 bases at J, with 14 bases between the two ends. The CDR3 DNA reads as TGTGCCAGCCGTCGGGCAGGGTACTCTGGGGCCAACGTCCTGACTTTC. Amino acid sequence: CASRRAGYSGANVLTF.

The chain carries TRBV28 and TRBJ1-4; 9 bases agree with TRBD1. CDR1 is MDHEN and CDR2 is SYDVKM in the germline V gene. Trimming took 3 bases from V and 5 from J; bases not matched to a gene: 10. The CDR3 runs 17 residues. CDR3 in amino acids: CASSFYRGRISNEKLFF. DNA of the CDR3: TGTGCCAGCAGTTTTTACAGGGGGCGCATATCCAATGAAAAACTGTTTTTT.

This chain connects TRBV6-5 to TRBJ1-2; D unresolved. V was shortened by 4 bases and J by 0 bases, with 9 bases between the two germline ends. The CDR3 contains 14 residues. Germline CDR1 is MNHEY and CDR2 is SVGAGI. CDR3 loop: CASSWNEANYGYTF. Written as DNA, the CDR3 is TGTGCCAGCAGTTGGAACGAAGCTAACTATGGCTACACCTTC.